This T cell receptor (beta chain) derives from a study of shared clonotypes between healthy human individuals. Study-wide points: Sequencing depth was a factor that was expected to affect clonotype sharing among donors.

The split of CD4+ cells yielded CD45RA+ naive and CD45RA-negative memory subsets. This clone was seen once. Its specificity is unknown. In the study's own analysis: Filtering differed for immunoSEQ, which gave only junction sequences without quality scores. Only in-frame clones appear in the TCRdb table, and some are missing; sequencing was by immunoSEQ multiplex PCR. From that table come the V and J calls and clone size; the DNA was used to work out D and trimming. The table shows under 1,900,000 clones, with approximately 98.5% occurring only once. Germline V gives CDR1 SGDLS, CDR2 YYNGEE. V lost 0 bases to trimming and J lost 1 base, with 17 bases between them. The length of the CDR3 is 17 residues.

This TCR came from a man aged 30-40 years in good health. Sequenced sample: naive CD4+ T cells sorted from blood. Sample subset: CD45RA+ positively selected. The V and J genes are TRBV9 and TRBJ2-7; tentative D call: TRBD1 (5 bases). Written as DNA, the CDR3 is TGTGCCAGCAGCGTAGAGGGTGTAGGGGTGGCTTCCTACGAGCAGTACTTC. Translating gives CASSVEGVGVASYEQYF.